This is a list of T cell receptor beta chains from one sample in a study of cytomegalovirus exposure and HLA in healthy donors. Assay used: immunoSEQ multiplex PCR; TCRdb lists only in-frame clones, some missing. The sample contains about 130,000 clones, more than 8% of which appear only once. The source material was PBMCs. Receptors originate from a man over 45 in good health and CMV-seronegative. Each CDR3 is given with its conserved first and last residue. The D gene is left open where the match is weak. Size is omitted from some rows. Given values are once, few, many or a class for expanded clones.

D	V	size	J	CDR3	DNA
TRBD1	TRBV5-4	few	TRBJ1-1	CASSTDRREAFF	TGTGCCAGCAGCACGGACAGGAGGGAAGCTTTCTTT
NA	TRBV6-1	NA	TRBJ2-3	CASSPGLSTDTQYF	TGTGCCAGCAGTCCGGGACTTAGCACAGATACGCAGTATTTT
NA	TRBV7-9	NA	TRBJ2-7	CASSLVGRGGPYEQYF	TGTGCCAGCAGCTTAGTCGGGCGGGGCGGCCCCTACGAGCAGTACTTC
NA	TRBV4-2	few	TRBJ2-5	CASSQELPGKTQYF	TGTGCCAGCAGCCAAGAACTTCCCGGGAAGACCCAGTACTTC
NA	TRBV2	NA	TRBJ1-5	CASSPLGRNQPQHF	TGTGCCAGCAGTCCCTTGGGGCGCAATCAGCCCCAGCATTTT
NA	TRBV2	NA	TRBJ1-3	CASSAEGSGNTIYF	TGTGCCAGCTCCGCCGAGGGCTCTGGAAACACCATATATTTT
TRBD1	TRBV6-4	few	TRBJ2-2	CASSGQGNTGELFF	TGTGCCAGCAGTGGACAGGGCAACACCGGGGAGCTGTTTTTT
NA	TRBV7-2	NA	TRBJ1-4	CASSSPNAGWNEKLFF	TGTGCCAGCAGCTCTCCAAATGCAGGGTGGAATGAAAAACTGTTTTTT
NA	TRBV6-5	NA	TRBJ1-4	CASSYSIPRGNEKLFF	TGTGCCAGCAGTTACTCAATTCCCCGCGGTAATGAAAAACTGTTTTTT
TRBD1	TRBV4-1	few	TRBJ1-5	CASSQGQGDNQPQHF	TGCGCCAGCAGCCAGGGACAGGGGGACAATCAGCCCCAGCATTTT
NA	TRBV15	NA	TRBJ1-1	CATSRAQNTETFF	TGTGCCACCAGCAGGGCACAGAACACTGAAACTTTCTTT
NA	TRBV6-6	few	TRBJ1-2	CASSYSSGGSYGYTF	TGTGCCAGCAGTTATTCTTCGGGGGGTAGCTATGGCTACACCTTC
TRBD2	TRBV25-1	few	TRBJ2-2	CASSELLAGLSTGELFF	TGTGCCAGCAGTGAGCTCCTAGCGGGCCTCTCCACCGGGGAGCTGTTTTTT
TRBD1	TRBV2	NA	TRBJ2-1	CARKGQGASDEQFF	TGTGCCAGAAAGGGACAGGGGGCTTCCGATGAGCAGTTCTTC
NA	TRBV27	NA	TRBJ1-1	CASSLGGANTEAFF	TGTGCCAGCAGTTTAGGGGGCGCGAACACTGAAGCTTTCTTT
NA	TRBV7-3	NA	TRBJ1-1	CASSPGGGTEAFF	TGTGCCAGCAGCCCGGGGGGGGGCACTGAAGCTTTCTTT
NA	TRBV7-9	few	TRBJ2-2	CASSLYRGGAEDTGELFF	TGTGCCAGCAGCTTATATAGGGGGGGGGCTGAGGACACCGGGGAGCTGTTTTTT
TRBD1	TRBV6-1	few	TRBJ1-2	CASNGSGRGTYGYTF	TGTGCCAGCAACGGCTCTGGCAGGGGGACCTATGGCTACACCTTC
NA	TRBV7-3	NA	TRBJ1-1	CASRRGREVTEAFF	TGTGCCAGCAGAAGGGGCAGGGAAGTAACTGAAGCTTTCTTT
NA	TRBV5-1	few	TRBJ2-1	CASSLTGSHNEQFF	TGCGCCAGCAGCTTGACAGGGTCGCACAATGAGCAGTTCTTC
TRBD1	TRBV10-1	NA	TRBJ2-2	CASSEQGASTGELFF	TGCGCCAGCAGTGAGCAGGGGGCGAGCACCGGGGAGCTGTTTTTT
TRBD1	TRBV19	NA	TRBJ2-7	CASSASRQGFEQYF	TGTGCCAGTAGTGCCAGTAGACAGGGCTTCGAGCAGTACTTC
NA	TRBV28	few	TRBJ1-4	CASRHPATNEKLFF	TGTGCCAGCAGGCACCCAGCAACTAATGAAAAACTGTTTTTT
TRBD1	TRBV7-3	few	TRBJ1-2	CASSSMTGDNYGYTF	TGTGCCAGCAGCTCCATGACAGGGGATAACTATGGCTACACCTTC
TRBD1	TRBV9	few	TRBJ1-4	CASSASGTGGEKLFF	TGTGCCAGCAGCGCCTCCGGGACAGGGGGCGAAAAACTGTTTTTT
NA	TRBV5-6	NA	TRBJ2-5	CASSLWRTDQETQYF	TGTGCCAGCAGCTTGTGGCGAACAGACCAAGAGACCCAGTACTTC
NA	TRBV28	many	TRBJ2-7	CASPPIAGHVDEQYF	TGTGCCAGCCCCCCCATCGCGGGCCACGTTGACGAGCAGTACTTC
NA	TRBV4-1	NA	TRBJ2-7	CASSTGFYSYEQYF	TGCGCCAGCAGTACGGGGTTCTACTCCTACGAGCAGTACTTC